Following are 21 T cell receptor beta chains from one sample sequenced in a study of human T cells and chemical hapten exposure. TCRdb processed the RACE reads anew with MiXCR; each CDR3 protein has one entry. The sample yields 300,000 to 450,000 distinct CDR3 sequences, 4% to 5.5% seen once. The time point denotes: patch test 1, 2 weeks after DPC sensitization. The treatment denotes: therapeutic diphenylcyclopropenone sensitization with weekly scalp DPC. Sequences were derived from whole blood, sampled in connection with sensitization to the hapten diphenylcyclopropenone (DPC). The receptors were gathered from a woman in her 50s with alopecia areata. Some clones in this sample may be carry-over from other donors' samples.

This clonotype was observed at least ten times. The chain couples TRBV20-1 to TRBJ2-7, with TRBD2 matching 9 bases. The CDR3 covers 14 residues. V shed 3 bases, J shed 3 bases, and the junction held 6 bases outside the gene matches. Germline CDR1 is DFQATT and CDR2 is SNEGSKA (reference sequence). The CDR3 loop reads CSASRLAESYEQYF. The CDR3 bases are TGCAGTGCTAGCCGACTAGCGGAAAGCTACGAGCAGTACTTC.

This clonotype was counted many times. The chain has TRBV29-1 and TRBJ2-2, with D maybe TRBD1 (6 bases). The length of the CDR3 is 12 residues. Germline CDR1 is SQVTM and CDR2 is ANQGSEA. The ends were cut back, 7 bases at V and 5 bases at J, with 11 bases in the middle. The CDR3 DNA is TGCAGCGGGGGGCAGCGAACCGGGGAGCTGTTTTTT. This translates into CSGGQRTGELFF.

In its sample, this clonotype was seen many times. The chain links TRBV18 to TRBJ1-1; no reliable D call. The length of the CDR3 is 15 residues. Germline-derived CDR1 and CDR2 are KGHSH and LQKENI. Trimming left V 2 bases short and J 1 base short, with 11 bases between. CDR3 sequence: CASSPYGSSNTEAFF. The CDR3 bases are TGTGCCAGCTCACCATACGGCTCGTCGAACACTGAAGCTTTCTTT.

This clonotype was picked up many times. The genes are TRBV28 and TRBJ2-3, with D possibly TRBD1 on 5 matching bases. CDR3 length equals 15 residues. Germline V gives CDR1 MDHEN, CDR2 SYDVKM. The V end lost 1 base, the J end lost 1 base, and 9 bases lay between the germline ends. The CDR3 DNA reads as TGTGCCAGCAGTTTATTGGCAGGGCGCACAGATACGCAGTATTTT. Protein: CASSLLAGRTDTQYF. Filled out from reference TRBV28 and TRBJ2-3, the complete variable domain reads DVKVTQSSRYLVKRTGEKVFLECVQDMDHENMFWYRQDPGLGLRLIYFSYDVKMKEKGDIPEGYSVSREKKERFSLILESASTNQTSMYLCASSLLAGRTDTQYFGPGTRLTVL.

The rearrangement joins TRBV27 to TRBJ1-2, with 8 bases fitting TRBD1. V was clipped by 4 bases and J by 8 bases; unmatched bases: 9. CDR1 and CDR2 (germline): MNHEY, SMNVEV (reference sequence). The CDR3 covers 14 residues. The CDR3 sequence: CASSSWDRSQGYTF. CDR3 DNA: TGTGCCAGCAGTTCCTGGGACAGGTCGCAGGGCTACACCTTC.

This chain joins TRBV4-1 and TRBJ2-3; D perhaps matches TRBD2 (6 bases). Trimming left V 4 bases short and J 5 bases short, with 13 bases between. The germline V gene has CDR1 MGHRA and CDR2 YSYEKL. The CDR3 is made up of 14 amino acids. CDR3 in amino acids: CASSPTSIVDTQYF. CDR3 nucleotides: TGCGCCAGCAGCCCAACTAGCATTGTAGATACGCAGTATTTT.

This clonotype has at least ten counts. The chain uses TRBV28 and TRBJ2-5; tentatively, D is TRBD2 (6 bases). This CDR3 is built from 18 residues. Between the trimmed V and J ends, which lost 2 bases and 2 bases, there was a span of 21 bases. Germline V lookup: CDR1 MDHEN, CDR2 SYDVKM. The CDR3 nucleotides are TGTGCCAGCAGTTTACCCGGAGGGTTCGGAACGCGGCAAGAGACCCAGTACTTC. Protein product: CASSLPGGFGTRQETQYF. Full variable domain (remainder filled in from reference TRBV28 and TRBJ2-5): DVKVTQSSRYLVKRTGEKVFLECVQDMDHENMFWYRQDPGLGLRLIYFSYDVKMKEKGDIPEGYSVSREKKERFSLILESASTNQTSMYLCASSLPGGFGTRQETQYFGPGTRLLVL.

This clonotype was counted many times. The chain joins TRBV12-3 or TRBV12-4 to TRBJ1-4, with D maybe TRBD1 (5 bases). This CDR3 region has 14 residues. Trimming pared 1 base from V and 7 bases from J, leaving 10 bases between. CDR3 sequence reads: CASSLVQGGEKLFF. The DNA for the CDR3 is TGTGCCAGCAGTTTAGTGCAGGGAGGTGAAAAACTGTTTTTT.

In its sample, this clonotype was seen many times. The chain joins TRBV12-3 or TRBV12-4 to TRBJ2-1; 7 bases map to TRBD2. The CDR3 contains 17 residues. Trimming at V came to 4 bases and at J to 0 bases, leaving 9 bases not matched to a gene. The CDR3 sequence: CASSWVGGRASYNEQFF. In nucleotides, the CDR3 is TGTGCCAGCAGTTGGGTTGGAGGGAGGGCCTCCTACAATGAGCAGTTCTTC.

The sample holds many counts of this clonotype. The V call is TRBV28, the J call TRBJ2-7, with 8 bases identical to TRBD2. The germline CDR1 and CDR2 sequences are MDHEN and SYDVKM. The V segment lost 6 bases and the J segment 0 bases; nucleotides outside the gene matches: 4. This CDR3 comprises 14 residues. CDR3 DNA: TGTGCCAGCAGCCCCGGGACTAGCTCCTACGAGCAGTACTTC. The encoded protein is CASSPGTSSYEQYF.

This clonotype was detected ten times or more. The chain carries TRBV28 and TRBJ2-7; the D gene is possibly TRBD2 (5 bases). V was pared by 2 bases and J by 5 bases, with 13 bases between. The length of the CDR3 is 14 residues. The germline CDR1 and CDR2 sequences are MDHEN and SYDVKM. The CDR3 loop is CASSLEGRVNEQYF. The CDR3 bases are TGTGCCAGCAGTTTAGAGGGAAGAGTCAACGAGCAGTACTTC.

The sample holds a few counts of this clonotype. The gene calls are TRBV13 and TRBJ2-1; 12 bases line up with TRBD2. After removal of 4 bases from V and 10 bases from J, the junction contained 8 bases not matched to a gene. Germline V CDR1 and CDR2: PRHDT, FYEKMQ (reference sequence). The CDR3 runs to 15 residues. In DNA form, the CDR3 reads TGTGCCAGCAGCTCCCCGACTAGCGGGAGACGAGAGCAGTTCTTC. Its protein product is CASSSPTSGRREQFF.

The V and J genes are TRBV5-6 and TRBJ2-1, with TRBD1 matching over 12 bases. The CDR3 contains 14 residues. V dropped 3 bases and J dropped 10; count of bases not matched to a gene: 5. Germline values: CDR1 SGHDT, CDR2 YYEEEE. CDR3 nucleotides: TGTGCCAGCAGCTGGGGACAGGGGGCATGGGAGCAGTTCTTC. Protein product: CASSWGQGAWEQFF.

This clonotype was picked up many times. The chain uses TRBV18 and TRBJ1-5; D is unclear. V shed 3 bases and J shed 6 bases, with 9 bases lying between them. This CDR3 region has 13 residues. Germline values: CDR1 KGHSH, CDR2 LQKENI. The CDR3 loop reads CASSPSEGQPQHF. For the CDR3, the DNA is TGTGCCAGCTCACCTTCGGAGGGTCAGCCCCAGCATTTT.

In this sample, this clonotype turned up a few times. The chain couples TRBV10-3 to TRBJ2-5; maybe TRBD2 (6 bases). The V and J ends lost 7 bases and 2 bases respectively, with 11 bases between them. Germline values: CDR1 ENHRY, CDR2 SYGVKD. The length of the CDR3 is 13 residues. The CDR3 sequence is CAIKEGNQETQYF. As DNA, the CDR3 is TGTGCCATCAAGGAGGGGAATCAAGAGACCCAGTACTTC.

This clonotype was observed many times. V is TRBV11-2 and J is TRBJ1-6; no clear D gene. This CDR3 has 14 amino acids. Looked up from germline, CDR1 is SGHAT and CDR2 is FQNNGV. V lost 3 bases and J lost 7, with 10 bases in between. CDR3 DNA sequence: TGTGCCAGCAGCTTGGACCTTGGGAATTCACCCCTCCACTTT. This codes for CASSLDLGNSPLHF.

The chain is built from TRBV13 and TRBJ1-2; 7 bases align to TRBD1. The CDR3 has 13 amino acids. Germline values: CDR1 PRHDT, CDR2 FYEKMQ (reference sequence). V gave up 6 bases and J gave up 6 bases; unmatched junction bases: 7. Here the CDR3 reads CASRFRDSDGYTF. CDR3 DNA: TGTGCCAGCAGATTCCGGGACAGCGATGGCTACACCTTC.

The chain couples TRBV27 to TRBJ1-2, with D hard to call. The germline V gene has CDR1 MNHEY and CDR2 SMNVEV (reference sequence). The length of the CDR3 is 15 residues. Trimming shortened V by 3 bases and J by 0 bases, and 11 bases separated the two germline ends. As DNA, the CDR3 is TGTGCCAGCAGTTTTAGTGAAGCCCCTAACTATGGCTACACCTTC. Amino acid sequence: CASSFSEAPNYGYTF.

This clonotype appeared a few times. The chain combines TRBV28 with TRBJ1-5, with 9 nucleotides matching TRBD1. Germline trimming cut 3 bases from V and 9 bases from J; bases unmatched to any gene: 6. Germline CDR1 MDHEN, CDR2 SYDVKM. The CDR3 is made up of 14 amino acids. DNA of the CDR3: TGTGCCAGCAGTTTGCAGACAGGGGGGCGGCCCCAGCATTTT. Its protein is CASSLQTGGRPQHF.

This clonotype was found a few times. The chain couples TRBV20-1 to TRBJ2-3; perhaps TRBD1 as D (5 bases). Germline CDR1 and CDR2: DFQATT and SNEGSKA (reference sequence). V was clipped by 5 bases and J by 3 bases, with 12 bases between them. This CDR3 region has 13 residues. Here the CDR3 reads CSAGPSGTDTQYF. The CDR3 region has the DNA TGCAGTGCTGGACCCTCAGGGACAGATACGCAGTATTTT.

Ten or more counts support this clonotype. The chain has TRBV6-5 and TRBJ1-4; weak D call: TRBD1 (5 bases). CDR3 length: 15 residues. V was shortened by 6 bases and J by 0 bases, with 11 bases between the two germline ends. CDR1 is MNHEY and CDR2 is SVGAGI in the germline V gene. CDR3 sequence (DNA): TGTGCCAGCAGAGGAACGGGGGCAACTAATGAAAAACTGTTTTTT. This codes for CASRGTGATNEKLFF.